The 27 T cell receptor beta chains given below trace back to one sample, sequenced in a study of T cells after yellow fever vaccination. MiXCR was run by TCRdb on the 5' RACE reads, yielding one entry per CDR3 protein. The data hold more than 200,000 distinct CDR3 sequences, with about 3.9% observed a single time. This specimen was PBMCs, taken 15 days after the yellow fever booster vaccination. All receptors come from a man aged 18 to 30 who received the YFV17D yellow fever vaccine.

This clonotype was counted at least ten times. This chain connects TRBV7-8 to TRBJ2-7; D is tentatively TRBD1 or TRBD2 (5 bases each). The CDR3 covers 14 residues. In germline, CDR1 is SGHVS, CDR2 FQNEAQ. Trimming stripped 7 bases from V and 0 bases from J, with 13 bases between. The CDR3 sequence is CASTNRGLSYEQYV. The CDR3 nucleotides are TGTGCCAGCACCAACCGGGGCCTCTCCTACGAGCAGTACGTC.

This clonotype was observed many times. The V and J genes are TRBV20-1 and TRBJ2-1, with a weak D call TRBD1 (6 bases). Germline V gene data show CDR1 as DFQATT and CDR2 as SNEGSKA (reference sequence). This CDR3 contains 14 residues. Trimming took off 1 base at V and 4 bases at J, with 11 bases between the two ends. CDR3 protein: CSARGGPLYNEQFF. CDR3 nucleotides: TGCAGTGCTAGAGGGGGGCCTCTTTACAATGAGCAGTTCTTC.

This clonotype came up many times. The V gene is TRBV4-1, the J gene TRBJ1-5; no clear D gene. In germline, CDR1 is MGHRA, CDR2 YSYEKL. The CDR3 is 15 amino acids. The V end lost 0 bases, the J end lost 6 bases, and 12 bases lay between the germline ends. CDR3: CASSQDSLGGQPQHF. The CDR3 DNA reads TGCGCCAGCAGCCAAGATTCGCTGGGTGGTCAGCCCCAGCATTTT.

This clonotype was seen repeatedly, ten times or more. The rearrangement joins TRBV4-3 to TRBJ2-7, with a possible D match to TRBD1 (6 bases). CDR1 is LGHNA, CDR2 YSLEER, per germline. The V gene lost 0 bases and the J gene lost 4 bases, with 13 bases spanning the gap. The CDR3 has 15 residues. The DNA for the CDR3 is TGCGCCAGCAGCCAAGAAAGGGGGACGGTATACGAGCAGTACTTC. Encoded protein: CASSQERGTVYEQYF.

Many counts were recorded for this clonotype. The rearrangement uses TRBV12-3 or TRBV12-4 and TRBJ2-3; 9 bases agree with TRBD1. CDR3 length: 15 amino acids. V gave up 6 bases and J gave up 6 bases; unmatched junction bases: 10. This chain's CDR3 is CASSLGDRDSDTQYF. The DNA for the CDR3 is TGTGCCAGCAGCCTGGGGGACAGGGATTCCGATACGCAGTATTTT.

This clonotype was seen at least ten times. The chain joins TRBV5-1 to TRBJ1-4; 8 bases match TRBD1. The CDR3 length is 15 residues. After removal of 4 bases from V and 5 bases from J, the junction contained 7 bases not matched to a gene. The germline gives CDR1 SGHRS, CDR2 YFSETQ. The CDR3 loop is CASSLRQGWNEKLFF. The CDR3 region has the DNA TGCGCCAGCAGCCTCCGACAGGGGTGGAATGAAAAACTGTTTTTT.

This clonotype occurred many times. The rearrangement joins TRBV11-2 to TRBJ1-1, with D unresolved. There are 16 residues in the CDR3. Germline CDR1 and CDR2: SGHAT and FQNNGV. The V end lost 8 bases, the J end lost 1 base, and 20 bases lay between the germline ends. CDR3 amino acids: CASAPSSVERNTEAFF. CDR3 DNA: TGTGCCAGCGCGCCGAGCTCGGTGGAAAGGAACACTGAAGCTTTCTTT.

The table lists this clonotype with many counts. The V gene is TRBV7-2, the J gene TRBJ1-2; TRBD1 might be the D (5 bases). The CDR3 is 16 amino acids. Germline V CDR1 and CDR2: SGHTA, FQGNSA. Between the trimmed V and J ends, which lost 6 bases and 0 bases, there was a span of 17 bases. CDR3 bases: TGTGCCAGCAGTCGGGGCTATCTCGAAGCTAACTATGGCTACACCTTC. The encoded protein is CASSRGYLEANYGYTF. Combining the CDR3 with reference TRBV7-2 and TRBJ1-2 gives the whole variable domain GAGVSQSPSNKVTEKGKDVELRCDPISGHTALYWYRQSLGQGLEFLIYFQGNSAPDKSGLPSDRFSAERTGGSVSTLTIQRTQQEDSAVYLCASSRGYLEANYGYTFGSGTRLTVV.

This clonotype was picked up a small number of times. CDR3 residues: CASSVRVRGETQYF. CDR3 coding DNA: TGTGCCAGCAGCGTCCGCGTGCGGGGCGAGACCCAGTACTTC. The chain carries TRBV9 and TRBJ2-5, with D perhaps matching TRBD2 (6 bases). Trimming stripped 2 bases from V and 5 bases from J, with 13 bases between. The CDR3 is made up of 14 amino acids. The germline V gene has CDR1 SGDLS and CDR2 YYNGEE.

This clonotype was seen at least ten times. This chain links TRBV4-3 with TRBJ2-3; no firm D call. Deletions cut 5 bases from V and 5 bases from J, with 26 bases between. The CDR3 has 18 residues. In germline, CDR1 is LGHNA, CDR2 YSLEER. The CDR3 coding sequence is TGCGCCAGCAGCGTCTCGCGTCCAGGAAACCATGAAGTAGATACGCAGTATTTT. This gives the protein CASSVSRPGNHEVDTQYF.

The chain employs TRBV7-9 and TRBJ2-7; D call uncertain. Germline lookup yields CDR1 SEHNR and CDR2 FQNEAQ (reference sequence). Trimming shortened V by 5 bases and J by 7 bases, and 12 bases separated the two germline ends. CDR3 length: 12 residues. The CDR3 DNA is TGTGCCAGCAGCCCGCAGCCTGGGGAGCAGTACTTC. Protein sequence: CASSPQPGEQYF.

The table lists this clonotype with many counts. J is TRBJ2-1 and V is TRBV20-1; 10 bases fit TRBD2. The V gene end was trimmed by 3 bases and the J gene end by 0 bases; junction bases not matched to a gene: 8. The CDR3 sequence is 17 residues long. The germline gives CDR1 DFQATT, CDR2 SNEGSKA (reference sequence). DNA for the CDR3: TGCAGTGCTAGGACCGGACTAGCGGAGAGCTCCTACAATGAGCAGTTCTTC. It is translated as CSARTGLAESSYNEQFF.

The table lists this clonotype with many counts. The chain is built from TRBV4-3 and TRBJ1-1, with D possibly TRBD1 on 6 matching bases. CDR3 length equals 15 residues. The V end was cut by 1 base, the J end by 2 bases, with 11 bases between. Germline V CDR1 and CDR2: LGHNA, YSLEER. The CDR3 here is CASSQAGQSNTEAFF. The CDR3, as DNA: TGCGCCAGCAGCCAAGCTGGACAGTCAAACACTGAAGCTTTCTTT.

The table lists this clonotype with many counts. The chain links TRBV5-6 to TRBJ1-5, with a possible D match to TRBD1 (5 bases). The CDR3 runs to 16 residues. The V end was cut by 3 bases, the J end by 4 bases, with 17 bases between. Germline lookup yields CDR1 SGHDT and CDR2 YYEEEE. CDR3 nucleotide sequence: TGTGCCAGCAGCTGGGGGGGACCCGTGGGGAATCAGCCCCAGCATTTT. It translates to CASSWGGPVGNQPQHF.

This clonotype was seen many times. V and J are TRBV6-6 and TRBJ1-5; TRBD1 is a possible D gene (5 bases). Germline V gives CDR1 MNHNY, CDR2 SVGAGI (reference sequence). The CDR3 is made up of 19 amino acids. Trimming cost V 2 bases and J 0 bases, with 20 bases left between them. For the CDR3, the DNA is TGTGCCAGCAGTTACGGTAGGGGACGGACTCTTTATAGCAATCAGCCCCAGCATTTT. Residues: CASSYGRGRTLYSNQPQHF.

The sample holds many counts of this clonotype. The V call is TRBV27, the J call TRBJ2-1; 10 positions match TRBD2. There are 16 residues in the CDR3. Germline-derived CDR1 and CDR2 are MNHEY and SMNVEV (reference sequence). J lost 0 bases, V lost 6 bases, and 5 bases had no gene match. This chain's CDR3 is CASRMTSGYSYNEQFF. The CDR3 DNA reads as TGTGCCAGCAGAATGACTAGCGGGTACTCCTACAATGAGCAGTTCTTC.

In this sample, this clonotype turned up many times. The chain links TRBV7-6 to TRBJ2-7; D unclear. Between the trimmed V and J ends, which lost 3 bases and 3 bases, there was a span of 12 bases. CDR1 and CDR2 (germline): SGHVS, FNYEAQ. This CDR3 is built from 14 residues. Written as DNA, the CDR3 is TGTGCCAGCAGCTTTTTACAGCAGAACTACGAGCAGTACTTC. Protein product: CASSFLQQNYEQYF. The complete variable domain, with remaining parts taken from reference TRBV7-6 and TRBJ2-7, reads GAGVSQSPRYKVTKRGQDVALRCDPISGHVSLYWYRQALGQGPEFLTYFNYEAQQDKSGLPNDRFSAERPEGSISTLTIQRTEQRDSAMYRCASSFLQQNYEQYFGPGTRLTVT.

This clonotype has a count of ten or more. The chain links TRBV29-1 to TRBJ2-3; 9 bases line up with TRBD1. Germline CDR1 is SQVTM and CDR2 is ANQGSEA. This CDR3 contains 15 residues. V was clipped by 2 bases and J by 6 bases; unmatched bases: 9. CDR3 bases: TGCAGCGTTGAATGGGACAGGGCCCCTCTCGATACGCAGTATTTT. Translation: CSVEWDRAPLDTQYF.

In this sample, this clonotype turned up many times. V gene TRBV6-5 combines with J gene TRBJ2-7, with a tentative D call TRBD2 (6 bases). Trimming stripped 5 bases from V and 2 bases from J, with 13 bases between. CDR3 length equals 14 residues. Germline V gives CDR1 MNHEY, CDR2 SVGAGI. The CDR3 protein is CASSSSSETYEQYF. CDR3 sequence (DNA): TGTGCCAGCAGTAGCTCTAGCGAGACCTACGAGCAGTACTTC.

This clonotype appeared many times. The V and J genes are TRBV12-3 or TRBV12-4 and TRBJ2-1; TRBD2 agrees at 10 bases. J gave up 9 bases and V 6 bases, and 14 bases lay outside the gene matches. CDR3 size: 16 residues. The CDR3 sequence: CASRSPGLATSGEQFF. The CDR3 DNA reads as TGTGCCAGCAGATCCCCGGGACTAGCGACCTCCGGTGAGCAGTTCTTC.

This clonotype occurred many times. The V and J genes are TRBV6-5 and TRBJ2-1; the D gene is possibly TRBD2 (6 bases). The CDR3 has 15 amino acids. V was cut by 10 bases and J by 6 bases, with 22 bases left in between. Looked up from germline, CDR1 is MNHEY and CDR2 is SVGAGI. DNA for the CDR3: TGTGCCACCTCCCCCCCTGGGACTGCACTCAATGAGCAGTTCTTC. Translated, it gives CATSPPGTALNEQFF.

This clonotype was observed at least ten times. This rearrangement joins TRBV24-1 to TRBJ2-3; TRBD1 matches at 9 bases. CDR1 KGHDR and CDR2 SFDVKD come from the germline V gene. V was pared by 2 bases and J by 2 bases, with 10 bases of the junction left unmatched. The CDR3 length is 18 residues. CDR3 residues: CATSDSTFGTGPTDTQYF. The CDR3 nucleotides read TGTGCCACCAGTGATTCGACCTTTGGGACAGGGCCCACAGATACGCAGTATTTT.

This chain links TRBV7-9 with TRBJ2-7; tentatively, D is TRBD1 (5 bases). V was shortened by 6 bases and J by 2 bases, with 8 bases between the two germline ends. CDR1 and CDR2 (germline): SEHNR, FQNEAQ (reference sequence). The CDR3 is 12 amino acids. CDR3 sequence (DNA): TGTGCCAGCAGTCAAGGGGCCTACGAGCAGTACTTC. This sequence encodes CASSQGAYEQYF.

This clonotype was detected many times. The chain uses TRBV4-2 and TRBJ1-1; 11 bases match TRBD1. Germline V CDR1 and CDR2: LGHNA, YNFKEQ. There are 17 residues in the CDR3. With V trimmed by 4 bases and J by 2 bases, 9 bases remained unmatched. In DNA, the CDR3 is TGTGCCAGCAGCCTTTGGACAGGGGGCAGGGATAACACTGAAGCTTTCTTT. As protein: CASSLWTGGRDNTEAFF.

This clonotype was recorded at least ten times. This chain uses TRBV5-1 with TRBJ2-5; 7 bases are shared with TRBD2. The V gene's germline CDR1 is SGHRS and CDR2 YFSETQ. The CDR3 covers 14 residues. The ends lost 2 bases at V and 4 bases at J; junction bases unmatched: 5. This CDR3 reads CASSFVSGLETQYF. The CDR3 DNA is TGCGCCAGCAGCTTTGTTAGCGGGTTAGAGACCCAGTACTTC.

This clonotype was observed at least ten times. V and J are TRBV4-1 and TRBJ1-2; TRBD1 matches 7 bases. The CDR3 loop spans 16 amino acids. Germline CDR1 and CDR2: MGHRA and YSYEKL. Trimming at V came to 0 bases and at J to 2 bases, leaving 6 bases not matched to a gene. The CDR3 nucleotides read TGCGCCAGCAGCCAAGATGGGGGACAGACGAACTATGGCTACACCTTC. As protein: CASSQDGGQTNYGYTF.

At least ten counts were recorded for this clonotype. The J gene is TRBJ2-2, the V gene TRBV12-3 or TRBV12-4, with D unresolved. Trimming took off 8 bases at V and 1 base at J, with 8 bases between the two ends. CDR3 length: 13 amino acids. CDR3 amino acids: CASFQENTGELFF. The DNA for the CDR3 is TGTGCCAGCTTCCAGGAGAACACCGGGGAGCTGTTTTTT.